A single sample is the source of the 31 T cell receptor beta chains below, sequenced in a study of identical twins. TCRdb used MiXCR to reprocess the 5' RACE reads, holding one entry per CDR3 protein. This sample yields 400,000 to 600,000 distinct CDR3 sequences, of which 20% to 25% are seen a single time; around 0.5% belongs to the top ten. Another study also made use of these data, one on yellow fever vaccine responses in identical twins.

The sample taken for sequencing was CD4+ T cells sorted from blood. These receptors all stem from a woman aged 18-35 years in good health.

The rearrangement links TRBV2 to TRBJ1-2, with 7 positions matching TRBD1. V dropped 6 bases and J dropped 6; count of bases not matched to a gene: 7. The CDR3 spans 13 residues. CDR1 and CDR2 from the germline V gene are SNHLY and FYNNEI. The CDR3 loop reads CASRRQGADGYTF. DNA of the CDR3: TGTGCCAGCAGGCGACAGGGAGCGGATGGCTACACCTTC.

The V and J genes are TRBV6-5 and TRBJ1-6; D is possibly TRBD1 (6 bases). The germline V and J ends were trimmed by 1 base and 10 bases, with 11 bases remaining between them. The CDR3 is made up of 14 amino acids. Germline CDR1 reads MNHEY; CDR2 reads SVGAGI. CDR3 bases: TGTGCCAGCAGTTACTGGTCAGGGGAATCACCCCTCCACTTT. Protein sequence: CASSYWSGESPLHF.

The chain carries TRBV29-1 and TRBJ2-1; D is possibly TRBD1 (5 bases). With 6 bases removed from V and 4 bases from J, the gap between germline ends came to 25 bases. Germline CDR1 SQVTM, CDR2 ANQGSEA. The CDR3 extends over 17 amino acids. The CDR3 DNA follows: TGCAGCGTGATAAGGGGTATTTCCGCGTTCCAGTACAATGAGCAGTTCTTC. Amino acids: CSVIRGISAFQYNEQFF.

This clonotype appeared a few times. V and J are TRBV5-1 and TRBJ2-2; TRBD2 aligns across 10 bases. Germline V CDR1 and CDR2: SGHRS, YFSETQ. This CDR3 has 16 residues. The trim removed 1 base at V and 3 bases at J, leaving 3 bases unmatched. CDR3 sequence (DNA): TGCGCCAGCAGCTTGAAAGGACTAGCGGACACCGGGGAGCTGTTTTTT. It yields the protein CASSLKGLADTGELFF.

The chain links TRBV10-3 to TRBJ1-5; no clear D. Deletions cut 1 base from V and 0 bases from J, with 13 bases between. This CDR3 has 17 amino acids. Germline-derived CDR1 and CDR2 are ENHRY and SYGVKD. CDR3 amino acids: CAISEWAVFNSNQPQHF. The CDR3, as DNA: TGTGCCATCAGTGAGTGGGCAGTTTTTAATAGCAATCAGCCCCAGCATTTT.

This clonotype was seen a single time. The chain combines TRBV5-6 with TRBJ2-1; 9 bases align to TRBD2. Germline V gives CDR1 SGHDT, CDR2 YYEEEE. The CDR3 consists of 18 residues. The V gene end was trimmed by 2 bases and the J gene end by 7 bases; junction bases not matched to a gene: 16. The CDR3 region has the DNA TGTGCCAGCAGCTTCAGAAGTAGCGGGAGCCAAATAAGAAATGAGCAGTTCTTC. This translates into CASSFRSSGSQIRNEQFF.

This clonotype was seen more than once but under ten times. The chain is built from TRBV29-1 and TRBJ1-1; D remains ambiguous. The CDR3 runs 11 residues. Germline V lookup: CDR1 SQVTM, CDR2 ANQGSEA. V gave up 0 bases and J gave up 11 bases, with 10 bases separating them. DNA for the CDR3: TGCAGCGTTGAAGATCCGGGAGGGGCTTTCTTT. This codes for CSVEDPGGAFF.

This rearrangement joins TRBV5-6 to TRBJ1-1, with D perhaps TRBD1 (5 bases). The CDR3 consists of 14 residues. V lost 4 bases, J lost 4 bases, and 14 bases lay in between. Germline V gives CDR1 SGHDT, CDR2 YYEEEE. Here the CDR3 reads CASSHRWGGTEAFF. In DNA, the CDR3 is TGTGCCAGCAGCCACCGGTGGGGGGGCACTGAAGCTTTCTTT. The complete variable domain, with remaining parts taken from reference TRBV5-6 and TRBJ1-1, reads DAGVTQSPTHLIKTRGQQVTLRCSPKSGHDTVSWYQQALGQGPQFIFQYYEEEERQRGNFPDRFSGHQFPNYSSELNVNALLLGDSALYLCASSHRWGGTEAFFGQGTRLTVV.

The chain joins TRBV6-1 to TRBJ2-2; 10 nucleotides line up with TRBD2. Germline loops: CDR1 MNHNS, CDR2 SASEGT. This CDR3 has 19 amino acids. Trimming removed 7 bases from V and 0 bases from J; junction bases left unmatched: 14. In DNA form, the CDR3 reads TGTGCCAGCATGCTAAGCGGGGGGGCCTGGATCGCGAACACCGGGGAGCTGTTTTTT. Protein sequence: CASMLSGGAWIANTGELFF.

This clonotype was observed a few times. The chain has TRBV10-3 and TRBJ1-3; D ambiguous. CDR3 length: 15 amino acids. Between the trimmed V and J ends, which lost 4 bases and 0 bases, there was a span of 10 bases. Looked up from germline, CDR1 is ENHRY and CDR2 is SYGVKD. Here the CDR3 reads CAISGTGSSGNTIYF. CDR3 DNA: TGTGCCATCAGTGGAACCGGAAGCTCTGGAAACACCATATATTTT.

This clonotype was seen a few times. The chain joins TRBV5-1 to TRBJ2-3, with 11 nucleotides matching TRBD1. V dropped 0 bases and J dropped 3; count of bases not matched to a gene: 6. The V gene's germline CDR1 is SGHRS and CDR2 YFSETQ. This CDR3 is built from 17 residues. The CDR3 reads CASSLDGTGGWTDTQYF. For the CDR3, the DNA is TGCGCCAGCAGCTTGGACGGGACAGGGGGATGGACAGATACGCAGTATTTT.

The rearrangement uses TRBV20-1 and TRBJ2-1, with 10 bases fitting TRBD2. Germline V gene data show CDR1 as DFQATT and CDR2 as SNEGSKA (reference sequence). V trimming: 0 bases; J trimming: 1 base; junction bases outside the gene matches: 6. This CDR3 has 17 residues. In nucleotides, the CDR3 is TGCAGTGCTAGAGATCTTAGCGGGAGGAAATCCTACAATGAGCAGTTCTTC. It yields the protein CSARDLSGRKSYNEQFF.

This clonotype was observed many times. The chain has TRBV5-5 and TRBJ1-5; D is possibly TRBD1 (6 bases). Trimming removed 0 bases from V and 2 bases from J, with 9 bases in between. Germline CDR1 is SGHKS and CDR2 is YYEKEE (reference sequence). The CDR3 covers 15 residues. CDR3 DNA sequence: TGTGCCAGCAGCTTGGGACCAGGGGGCAATCAGCCCCAGCATTTT. It encodes CASSLGPGGNQPQHF.

This clonotype came up a few times. This chain uses TRBV7-9 with TRBJ2-1; D may correspond to TRBD1 or TRBD2 (6 bases each). The CDR3 has 15 residues. Germline V gene lookup returns CDR1 SEHNR and CDR2 FQNEAQ (reference sequence). The V end lost 5 bases, the J end lost 3 bases, and 14 bases lay between the germline ends. CDR3 protein: CASSPRRGNYNEQFF. In nucleotides, the CDR3 is TGTGCCAGCAGCCCTCGGAGGGGGAACTACAATGAGCAGTTCTTC.

The chain combines TRBV28 with TRBJ2-7; 9 bases align to TRBD2. Germline CDR1 is MDHEN and CDR2 is SYDVKM. The CDR3 has 15 amino acids. J was trimmed by 2 bases and V by 6 bases; bases with no gene match: 8. The CDR3 loop reads CASSPGLARTYEQYF. In DNA, the CDR3 is TGTGCCAGCAGCCCCGGACTAGCGCGAACCTACGAGCAGTACTTC.

In this sample, this clonotype turned up a few times. V usage is TRBV10-3 and J usage is TRBJ2-3; D unresolved. The CDR3 covers 14 residues. Per the germline V gene, CDR1 is ENHRY and CDR2 is SYGVKD. Trimming shortened V by 3 bases and J by 1 base, and 8 bases separated the two germline ends. The CDR3 sequence is CAISDSIGTDTQYF. DNA for the CDR3: TGTGCCATCAGTGATTCTATTGGCACAGATACGCAGTATTTT.

The chain combines TRBV28 with TRBJ1-1; D might be TRBD1 (5 bases). Germline CDR1 reads MDHEN; CDR2 reads SYDVKM. The CDR3 has 15 residues. Trimming shortened V by 0 bases and J by 2 bases, and 10 bases separated the two germline ends. In DNA form, the CDR3 reads TGTGCCAGCAGTTTATGGGGCAGGGCCAACACTGAAGCTTTCTTT. Its translation: CASSLWGRANTEAFF.

This clonotype was seen a handful of times. The V and J genes are TRBV10-3 and TRBJ2-1, with D perhaps TRBD1 (7 bases). With 8 bases removed from V and 6 bases from J, the gap between germline ends came to 17 bases. Germline CDR1 reads ENHRY; CDR2 reads SYGVKD. The CDR3 covers 14 residues. The CDR3 DNA reads as TGTGCCATCGGGGACGCAGGGGGACTCAATGAGCAGTTCTTC. It is translated as CAIGDAGGLNEQFF.

In its sample, this clonotype was seen many times. The chain joins TRBV11-2 to TRBJ2-3, with 7 bases that match TRBD2. CDR3 length: 15 amino acids. With 1 base clipped from V and 4 bases from J, the junction kept 5 bases outside the gene matches. From germline, CDR1 is SGHAT and CDR2 FQNNGV. Here the CDR3 reads CASSLATSAADTQYF. CDR3 in DNA: TGTGCCAGCAGCTTAGCTACTAGCGCGGCAGATACGCAGTATTTT.

The chain combines TRBV7-9 with TRBJ2-1, with 8 nucleotides matching TRBD1. With 6 bases clipped from V and 0 bases from J, the junction kept 4 bases outside the gene matches. CDR3 length: 15 residues. Germline V gives CDR1 SEHNR, CDR2 FQNEAQ (reference sequence). Here the CDR3 reads CASRRTGLSYNEQFF. The CDR3 nucleotides read TGTGCCAGCAGAAGGACAGGGCTCTCCTACAATGAGCAGTTCTTC. Together with reference TRBV7-9 and TRBJ2-1, the CDR3 gives the full variable domain: DTGVSQNPRHKITKRGQNVTFRCDPISEHNRLYWYRQTLGQGPEFLTYFQNEAQLEKSRLLSDRFSAERPKGSFSTLEIQRTEQGDSAMYLCASRRTGLSYNEQFFGPGTRLTVL.

The rearrangement links TRBV18 to TRBJ1-1; tentative D call: TRBD1 (6 bases). The CDR3 spans 14 residues. Trimming left V 3 bases short and J 5 bases short, with 13 bases between. From germline, CDR1 is KGHSH and CDR2 LQKENI. CDR3 protein: CASSPLGGTTEAFF. Here the CDR3 DNA reads TGTGCCAGCTCACCTCTGGGTGGGACAACTGAAGCTTTCTTT. Full variable domain (remainder filled in from reference TRBV18 and TRBJ1-1): NAGVMQNPRHLVRRRGQEARLRCSPMKGHSHVYWYRQLPEEGLKFMVYLQKENIIDESGMPKERFSAEFPKEGPSILRIQQVVRGDSAAYFCASSPLGGTTEAFFGQGTRLTVV.

The chain joins TRBV29-1 to TRBJ2-7, with 8 nucleotides matching TRBD1. CDR1 and CDR2 from the germline V gene are SQVTM and ANQGSEA. The CDR3 extends over 13 amino acids. The J segment lost 2 bases and the V segment lost 6 bases, leaving 6 bases of the junction unmatched. The CDR3 here is CSVEGTGTYEQYF. The CDR3 DNA reads as TGCAGCGTCGAGGGGACAGGAACCTACGAGCAGTACTTC.

The V gene is TRBV27, the J gene TRBJ2-3; 7 positions match TRBD2. There are 18 residues in the CDR3. J lost 5 bases, V lost 6 bases, and 20 bases had no gene match. Germline V gives CDR1 MNHEY, CDR2 SMNVEV (reference sequence). The CDR3 bases are TGTGCCAGCAGCCGTCTACTCGGTGGGAGGGCCGAGGTAGATACGCAGTATTTT. It codes for CASSRLLGGRAEVDTQYF.

The rearrangement uses TRBV6-2 or TRBV6-3 and TRBJ1-2, with 7 positions matching TRBD1. Trimming at V came to 6 bases and at J to 5 bases, leaving 12 bases not matched to a gene. The CDR3 has 15 amino acids. CDR1 MNHEY and CDR2 SVGEGT come from the germline V gene. The DNA for the CDR3 is TGTGCCAGCAGCGACCCCAGGGGGTTTGGTTATGGCTACACCTTC. Its translation: CASSDPRGFGYGYTF.

The chain links TRBV10-2 to TRBJ2-5; perhaps TRBD1 as D (5 bases). With 2 bases removed from V and 3 bases from J, the gap between germline ends came to 13 bases. CDR1 WSHSY and CDR2 SAAADI come from the germline V gene. The CDR3 is made up of 15 amino acids. The CDR3 region has the DNA TGCGCCAGCAGTGAGCCAGGGCGGCCCAAAGAGACCCAGTACTTC. This gives the protein CASSEPGRPKETQYF.

The chain joins TRBV10-3 to TRBJ1-1; no firm D call. The CDR3 spans 12 residues. Germline V lookup: CDR1 ENHRY, CDR2 SYGVKD. The V and J ends lost 4 bases and 0 bases respectively, with 3 bases between them. This CDR3 is CAISGMNTEAFF. CDR3 DNA: TGTGCCATCAGTGGAATGAACACTGAAGCTTTCTTT.

This clonotype appeared a few times. V usage is TRBV20-1 and J usage is TRBJ2-2, with 10 positions matching TRBD2. Per germline, CDR1 DFQATT and CDR2 SNEGSKA (reference sequence). V shed 2 bases, J shed 4 bases, and the junction held 1 base outside the gene matches. There are 14 residues in the CDR3. The CDR3 nucleotides read TGCAGTGCTAGAACTAGCGGGATCACCGGGGAGCTGTTTTTT. Translation gives CSARTSGITGELFF.

The V and J genes are TRBV10-3 and TRBJ2-3; the match to TRBD2 covers 7 bases. J lost 0 bases, V lost 6 bases, and 3 bases had no gene match. Germline values: CDR1 ENHRY, CDR2 SYGVKD. The CDR3 runs to 14 residues. The DNA for the CDR3 is TGTGCCATCAGAAGCGGGGAGAGCACAGATACGCAGTATTTT. This translates into CAIRSGESTDTQYF.

V usage is TRBV20-1 and J usage is TRBJ2-1; D is ambiguous. The CDR3 covers 13 residues. Trimming shortened V by 6 bases and J by 5 bases, and 14 bases separated the two germline ends. The V gene's germline CDR1 is DFQATT and CDR2 SNEGSKA (reference sequence). The CDR3: CSAPGWADNEQFF. In DNA form, the CDR3 reads TGCAGTGCCCCTGGTTGGGCAGACAATGAGCAGTTCTTC.

This chain joins TRBV10-3 and TRBJ2-3; 15 nucleotides agree with TRBD2. This CDR3 contains 16 residues. In germline, CDR1 is ENHRY, CDR2 SYGVKD. Trimming removed 6 bases from V and 2 bases from J; junction bases left unmatched: 3. The DNA for the CDR3 is TGTGCCATCAGGGGACTAGCGGGAGGCGCCACAGATACGCAGTATTTT. Translating it yields CAIRGLAGGATDTQYF.

J is TRBJ2-6 and V is TRBV18; D gene unclear. CDR3 length: 17 residues. Germline V CDR1 and CDR2: KGHSH, LQKENI. V lost 1 base and J 3 bases, leaving 13 bases between the germline ends. CDR3 sequence: CASSPLLAFGGANVLTF. DNA of the CDR3: TGTGCCAGCTCACCACTTCTGGCTTTCGGTGGGGCCAACGTCCTGACTTTC.